This T cell receptor (beta chain) was obtained from a study of blood T cell repertoires in COVID-19. Study-level information: The analysed material was cDNA or gDNA that came from T cells, B-cell-depleted T cells, or PBMCs.

V shed 4 bases and J 7 bases; nucleotides not matched to a gene: 15. Germline V gives CDR1 KGHSH, CDR2 LQKENI. This CDR3 spans 16 amino acids. Authors' processing steps: Reference gene primer amplification yielded estimated nucleated cell counts. Produced via immunoSEQ multiplex PCR; TCRdb's table is partial and in-frame only. From that table come the V and J calls and clone size; the DNA was used to work out D and trimming. The sample holds approximately 220,000 clones, 65% to 85% seen once. The receptor comes from a woman aged 40 to 49 who had recovered from COVID-19. The sequencing input was PBMCs or T cells enriched from blood (not recorded which). This chain links TRBV18 with TRBJ2-7; 8 bases map to TRBD1. Here the CDR3 DNA reads TGTGCCAGCTCACTACCGGGACAGGATTCGCTAGGGGAGCAGTACTTC. Protein product: CASSLPGQDSLGEQYF.